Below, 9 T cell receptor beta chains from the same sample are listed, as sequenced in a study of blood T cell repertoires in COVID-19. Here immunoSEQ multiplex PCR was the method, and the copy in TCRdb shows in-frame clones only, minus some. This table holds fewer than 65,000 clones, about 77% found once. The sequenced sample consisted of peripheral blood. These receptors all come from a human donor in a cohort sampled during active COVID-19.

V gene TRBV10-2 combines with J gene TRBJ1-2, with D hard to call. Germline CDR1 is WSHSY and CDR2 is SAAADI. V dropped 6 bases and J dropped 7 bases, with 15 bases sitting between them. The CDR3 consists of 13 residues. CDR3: CASRGQARTGYTF. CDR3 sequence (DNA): TGCGCCAGCAGGGGCCAGGCCCGTACTGGCTACACCTTC.

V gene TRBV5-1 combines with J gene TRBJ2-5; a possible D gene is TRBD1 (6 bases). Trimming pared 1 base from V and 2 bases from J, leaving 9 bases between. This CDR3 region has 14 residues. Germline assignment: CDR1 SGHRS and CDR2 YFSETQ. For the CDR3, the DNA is TGCGCCAGCAGCTTGATGACAGGTCAAGAGACCCAGTACTTC. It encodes CASSLMTGQETQYF.

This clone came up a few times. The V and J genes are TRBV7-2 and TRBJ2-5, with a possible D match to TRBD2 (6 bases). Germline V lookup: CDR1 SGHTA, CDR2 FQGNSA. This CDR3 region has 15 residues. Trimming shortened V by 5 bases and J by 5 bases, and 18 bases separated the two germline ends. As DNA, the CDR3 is TGTGCCAGCAGCCTAGTCTCGGGAGTTTTGGAGACCCAGTACTTC. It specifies CASSLVSGVLETQYF. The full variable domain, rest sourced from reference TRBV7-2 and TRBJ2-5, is GAGVSQSPSNKVTEKGKDVELRCDPISGHTALYWYRQSLGQGLEFLIYFQGNSAPDKSGLPSDRFSAERTGGSVSTLTIQRTQQEDSAVYLCASSLVSGVLETQYFGPGTRLLVL.

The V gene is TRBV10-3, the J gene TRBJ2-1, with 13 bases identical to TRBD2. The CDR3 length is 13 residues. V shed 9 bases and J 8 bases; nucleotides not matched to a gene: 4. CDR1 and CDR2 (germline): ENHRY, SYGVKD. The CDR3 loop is CAIGLAGEDEQFF. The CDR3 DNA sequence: TGTGCCATAGGACTAGCGGGAGAAGATGAGCAGTTCTTC.

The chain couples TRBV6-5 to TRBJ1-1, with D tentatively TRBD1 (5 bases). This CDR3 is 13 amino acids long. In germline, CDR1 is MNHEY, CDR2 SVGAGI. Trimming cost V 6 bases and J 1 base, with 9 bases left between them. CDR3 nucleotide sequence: TGTGCCAGCAGCGATCAGGGGAACACTGAAGCTTTCTTT. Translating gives CASSDQGNTEAFF.

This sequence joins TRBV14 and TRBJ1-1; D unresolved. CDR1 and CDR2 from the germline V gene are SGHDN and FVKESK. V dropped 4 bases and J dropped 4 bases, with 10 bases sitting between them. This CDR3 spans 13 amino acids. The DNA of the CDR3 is TGTGCCAGCAGCCTTTTACAGACCACTGAAGCTTTCTTT. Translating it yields CASSLLQTTEAFF.

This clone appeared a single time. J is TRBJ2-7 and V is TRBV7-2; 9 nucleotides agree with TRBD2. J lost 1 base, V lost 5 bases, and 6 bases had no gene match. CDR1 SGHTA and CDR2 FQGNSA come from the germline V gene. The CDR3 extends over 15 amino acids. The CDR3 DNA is TGTGCCAGCAGCCTGTTAGCGGGAGAGTCCTACGAGCAGTACTTC. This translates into CASSLLAGESYEQYF.

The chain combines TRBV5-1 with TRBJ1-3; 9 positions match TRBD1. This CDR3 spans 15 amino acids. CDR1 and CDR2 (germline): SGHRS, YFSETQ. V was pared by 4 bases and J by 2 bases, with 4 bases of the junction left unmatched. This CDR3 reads CASSTGTGTGNTIYF. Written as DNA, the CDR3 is TGCGCCAGCAGCACCGGGACAGGGACTGGAAACACCATATATTTT.

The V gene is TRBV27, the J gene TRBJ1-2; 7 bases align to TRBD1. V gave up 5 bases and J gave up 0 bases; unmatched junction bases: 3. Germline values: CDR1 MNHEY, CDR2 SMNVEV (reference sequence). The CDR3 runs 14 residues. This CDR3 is CASSTTGTNYGYTF. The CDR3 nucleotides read TGTGCCAGCAGTACGACAGGGACTAACTATGGCTACACCTTC.